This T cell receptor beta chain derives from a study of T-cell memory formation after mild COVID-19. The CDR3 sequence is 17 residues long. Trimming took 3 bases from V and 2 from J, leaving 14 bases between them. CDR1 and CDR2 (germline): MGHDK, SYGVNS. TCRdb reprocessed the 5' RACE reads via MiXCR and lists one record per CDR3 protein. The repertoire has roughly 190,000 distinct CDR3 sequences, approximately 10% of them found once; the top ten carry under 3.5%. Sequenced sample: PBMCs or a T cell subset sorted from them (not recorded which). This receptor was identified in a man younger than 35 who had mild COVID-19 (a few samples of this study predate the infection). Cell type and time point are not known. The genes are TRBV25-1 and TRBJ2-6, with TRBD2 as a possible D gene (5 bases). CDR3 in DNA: TGTGCCAGCAGTGAGAGGGCCAGCCGTCCTGGGGCCAACGTCCTGACTTTC. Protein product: CASSERASRPGANVLTF.